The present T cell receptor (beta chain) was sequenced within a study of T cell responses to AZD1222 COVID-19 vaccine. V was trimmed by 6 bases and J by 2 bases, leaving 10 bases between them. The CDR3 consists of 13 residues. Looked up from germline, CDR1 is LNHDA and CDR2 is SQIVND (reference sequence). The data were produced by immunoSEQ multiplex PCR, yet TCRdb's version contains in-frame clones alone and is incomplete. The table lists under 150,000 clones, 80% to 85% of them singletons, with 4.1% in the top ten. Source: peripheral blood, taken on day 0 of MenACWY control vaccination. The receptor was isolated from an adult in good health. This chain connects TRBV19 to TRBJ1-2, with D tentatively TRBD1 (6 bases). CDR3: CASRPQGNYGYTF. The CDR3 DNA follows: TGTGCCAGTAGACCCCAGGGGAACTATGGCTACACCTTC.